This T cell receptor beta chain is drawn from a study of T cell responses to AZD1222 COVID-19 vaccine (dated by TCRdb to the early 2020s). For the study in its entirety: TCR sequencing covered 233 trial participants: about 210 given two doses of AZD1222 and 26 given two doses of MenACWY control vaccine. Enrollment into the trials was organized by age into subgroups of 18-55, 56-69 and 70-plus years, and those subgroups contained 148, 28 and 57 TCR-sequenced participants, respectively.

Sample time point, as interpreted from the label and publication: about 28 days (+/-7) after the second vaccine dose. AZD1222 recipients with second doses at about 4 weeks or about 12 weeks were pooled, because spike-specific TCR depth and breadth did not differ between schedules. Vaccinee samples came from UK trials COV001 and COV002, including a single-blind randomized controlled phase 2/3 trial of AZD1222 (ChAdOx1 nCoV-19) in healthy adults. For TCRbeta chain sequencing, PBMC samples were collected from trial participants at day 0 and at day 28 after the second dose. The CDR3 regions of human TCRbeta chains were analyzed by immunosequencing. The study's own analysis went as follows. TCRs in the repertoires were matched against a reference library of SARS-CoV-2-specific TCRs that had been generated with the MIRA antigen-specificity platform. Breadth was defined as the fraction of unique TCRs that were SARS-CoV-2-associated. Depth was defined as the fraction of total T cells that were SARS-CoV-2-associated. Using the MIRA data, every spike-specific TCR was mapped to the spike region that the TCR reacted to and assigned to either a CD4 or a CD8 class. Log10-transformed breadth and depth values were compared by one-way ANOVA with Sidak's multiple comparisons tests. TCRdb took over this immuneACCESS table, retaining in-frame rearrangements with V and J assigned. Such tables are incomplete; in checked studies, under half of the missing clones stem from an unresolved V gene, and the remainder is unexplained. V, J and clone size are taken as reported in that table, and D and trimming were inferred from the DNA itself. This sample holds fewer than 130,000 clones; about 85% were observed only once. Jointly, the top ten make up around 2.3% of the sample.

V drops 3 bases and J drops 1 base, leaving 11 bases in between. The CDR3 measures 14 amino acids from cysteine to phenylalanine. Of the read, only the CDR3 DNA is kept; its 42 bases are in frame from base 1. Per the germline V gene (reference sequence), SGHNT is the CDR1 and YYREEE is the CDR2. Regarding this clone: Its antigen specificity is not known. Base qualities are not recorded, but no much larger clone differs from it by a single base.

Here is what the overall study found, with its caveats: Reportedly, close to half of the unique spike-specific TCRs recognized epitopes lying outside the regions that are mutated in the B.1.351 and B.1.1.7 variants. Because no day 14 peak-response samples were available, repertoires were characterized only after the peak T cell response. Most participants were white British and females outnumbered males, and the authors suggested that clonal diversity may have been underestimated. The 56-69-year group was small, and its depth increase did not reach significance, likely because of low power. After two AZD1222 doses, spike-specific TCR breadth and depth were significantly higher than at day 0 and than in MenACWY recipients. Conclusions about previously exposed vaccinees are limited, since just five to seven AZD1222 recipients were seropositive for SARS-CoV-2 at baseline. The vaccine-associated CD4 TCRs covered the entire spike protein, and the dominant responses fell in regions 160-218 and 743-854.

The source was peripheral blood, collected 28 days after the second AZD1222 dose. The chain employs TRBV5-4 and TRBJ2-7, with the D gene call left open. The clonotype originates from an adult who received the AZD1222 COVID-19 vaccine. In nucleotides, the sequence is TGTGCCAGCAGCTCATCTTCCGGATCCTACGAGCAGTACTTC. This sequence encodes CASSSSSGSYEQYF.